A single sample gave rise to the 28 T cell receptor beta chains below, sequenced in a study of T cells in localized non-small cell lung cancer. Only in-frame clones appear in the TCRdb table, and some are missing; sequencing was by immunoSEQ multiplex PCR. The repertoire holds roughly 11,000 clones, with 25% to 35% as singletons. The sample was lung tumor tissue, taken before any cancer treatment. Receptor source: a man aged 40 to 70 with stage I lung adenocarcinoma.

The rearrangement uses TRBV25-1 and TRBJ1-3, with 7 bases lining up with TRBD1. The CDR3 spans 14 residues. The J segment lost 4 bases and the V segment lost 2 bases, leaving 2 bases of the junction unmatched. Germline CDR1 and CDR2: MGHDK and SYGVNS. The CDR3 spells CASSEMGQGNTIYF. The CDR3 bases are TGTGCCAGCAGTGAAATGGGACAGGGAAACACCATATATTTT.

A few counts support this clone. The V call is TRBV14, the J call TRBJ1-6, with 8 bases that match TRBD1. CDR3 length: 14 amino acids. The V and J ends lost 0 bases and 13 bases, in that order; junction bases with no gene match: 5. The germline V gene has CDR1 SGHDN and CDR2 FVKESK. The CDR3 sequence is CASSQESDRAPLHF. The DNA for the CDR3 is TGTGCCAGCAGCCAAGAATCGGACAGGGCTCCCCTCCACTTT.

This clone was recorded a few times. CDR3 loop: CASSQDQGYNEKLFF. CDR3 DNA: TGTGCCAGCAGCCAAGACCAGGGGTATAATGAAAAACTGTTTTTT. The chain combines TRBV14 with TRBJ1-4; a weak D match, TRBD1 (6 bases). Germline V CDR1 and CDR2: SGHDN, FVKESK. The length of the CDR3 is 15 residues. Trimming removed 0 bases at V and 4 bases at J, with 9 bases between.

The rearrangement uses TRBV18 and TRBJ1-1; the D gene is possibly TRBD1 (6 bases). Germline V gene lookup returns CDR1 KGHSH and CDR2 LQKENI. The V gene lost 6 bases and the J gene lost 1 base, with 12 bases spanning the gap. This CDR3 has 14 amino acids. In DNA, the CDR3 is TGTGCCAGCTCCCCGGAACAGGGGAACACTGAAGCTTTCTTT. It is translated as CASSPEQGNTEAFF.

This clone occurred a few times. The chain employs TRBV5-1 and TRBJ2-3, with TRBD1 matching 7 bases. V trimming: 3 bases; J trimming: 4 bases; junction bases outside the gene matches: 17. The CDR3 runs 18 residues. Germline CDR1 SGHRS, CDR2 YFSETQ. Here the CDR3 reads CASSSPGASRGWSDTQYF. CDR3 DNA: TGCGCCAGCAGCTCCCCTGGGGCTAGCAGGGGGTGGTCAGATACGCAGTATTTT.

The rearrangement links TRBV11-3 to TRBJ2-7, with D unresolved. CDR1 is SGHNT and CDR2 is YENEEA in the germline V gene. This CDR3 region has 15 residues. Trimming took off 3 bases at V and 1 base at J, with 13 bases between the two ends. This CDR3 reads CASSFGVYGSYEQYF. CDR3 DNA sequence: TGTGCCAGCAGCTTCGGCGTTTACGGGTCCTACGAGCAGTACTTC. The variable domain in full, completed from reference TRBV11-3 and TRBJ2-7, reads EAGVVQSPRYKIIEKKQPVAFWCNPISGHNTLYWYLQNLGQGPELLIRYENEEAVDDSQLPKDRFSAERLKGVDSTLKIQPAELGDSAVYLCASSFGVYGSYEQYFGPGTRLTVT.

This clone showed up just a few times. The chain joins TRBV9 to TRBJ2-7; D is perhaps TRBD2 (6 bases). This CDR3 region has 15 residues. The V and J ends lost 3 bases and 2 bases respectively, with 15 bases between them. Germline values: CDR1 SGDLS, CDR2 YYNGEE. The CDR3 DNA sequence: TGTGCCAGCAGCGCAGGAGGAGGGACGGCCTACGAGCAGTACTTC. Translating it yields CASSAGGGTAYEQYF.

The sample holds a few counts of this clone. The chain carries TRBV11-3 and TRBJ1-3; tentative D call: TRBD1 (5 bases). This CDR3 contains 14 residues. V lost 5 bases and J lost 7, with 15 bases in between. Germline lookup yields CDR1 SGHNT and CDR2 YENEEA. CDR3: CASSIGPGRNTIYF. CDR3 in DNA: TGTGCCAGCAGCATCGGACCGGGACGGAACACCATATATTTT.

This clone has a handful of counts. V gene TRBV6-8 combines with J gene TRBJ1-1, with D possibly TRBD1 on 6 matching bases. Looked up from germline, CDR1 is MNHGY and CDR2 is SAAAGT. Deletions cut 7 bases from V and 5 bases from J, with 20 bases between. CDR3 length equals 15 residues. The CDR3 coding sequence is TGTGCCAGCAATTTTCAAATGACAGGAGATACTGAAGCTTTCTTT. It specifies CASNFQMTGDTEAFF.

Sample share makes this clone medium-sized. The rearrangement links TRBV10-3 to TRBJ1-1; the match to TRBD1 covers 7 bases. Trimming took 0 bases from V and 5 from J; bases not matched to a gene: 6. The CDR3 is made up of 15 amino acids. The germline V gene encodes CDR1 ENHRY and CDR2 SYGVKD. The CDR3 DNA follows: TGTGCCATCAGTGAGTCACAGGGGAAGGGAACTGAAGCTTTCTTT. Translated, it gives CAISESQGKGTEAFF.

This sequence joins TRBV5-1 and TRBJ2-3; 7 nucleotides agree with TRBD1. V gave up 0 bases and J gave up 1 base; unmatched junction bases: 2. This CDR3 spans 15 amino acids. In germline, CDR1 is SGHRS, CDR2 YFSETQ. The CDR3 loop reads CASSLDRGGTDTQYF. The CDR3 bases are TGCGCCAGCAGCTTGGACAGGGGAGGCACAGATACGCAGTATTTT.

The chain couples TRBV18 to TRBJ1-1; 9 nucleotides match TRBD1. The CDR3 contains 14 residues. Germline CDR1 and CDR2: KGHSH and LQKENI. V lost 4 bases and J lost 1; bases outside the gene matches: 1. CDR3 nucleotides: TGTGCCAGCTCACAGGGACAGGGGAACACTGAAGCTTTCTTT. Its protein is CASSQGQGNTEAFF.

J is TRBJ2-3 and V is TRBV5-1; 7 bases align to TRBD1. This CDR3 spans 15 amino acids. With V trimmed by 4 bases and J by 2 bases, 7 bases remained unmatched. Germline CDR1 and CDR2: SGHRS and YFSETQ. The CDR3 DNA reads as TGCGCCAGCAGCCCGGCAGGGGGAACCACAGATACGCAGTATTTT. Its protein is CASSPAGGTTDTQYF.

A few counts support this clone. The chain couples TRBV10-3 to TRBJ2-3; D gene ambiguous. Germline CDR1 ENHRY, CDR2 SYGVKD. Deletions cut 0 bases from V and 3 bases from J, with 10 bases between. CDR3 length: 15 amino acids. This CDR3 is CAISESWGWTDTQYF. CDR3 nucleotide sequence: TGTGCCATCAGTGAGTCGTGGGGTTGGACAGATACGCAGTATTTT.

This clone was observed a handful of times. V usage is TRBV27 and J usage is TRBJ1-5; 7 bases map to TRBD1. With 4 bases clipped from V and 2 bases from J, the junction kept 5 bases outside the gene matches. The CDR3 covers 15 residues. Per germline, CDR1 MNHEY and CDR2 SMNVEV (reference sequence). The CDR3 sequence: CASSSGGIGNQPQHF. CDR3 in DNA: TGTGCCAGCAGTTCAGGGGGTATTGGCAATCAGCCCCAGCATTTT.

This clone appeared a few times. The chain links TRBV6-8 to TRBJ1-4; D is uncertain. The V and J ends lost 2 bases and 0 bases respectively, with 4 bases between them. The CDR3 runs to 14 residues. Germline CDR1 and CDR2: MNHGY and SAAAGT. The DNA of the CDR3 is TGTGCCAGCAGTTACAGTGCAACTAATGAAAAACTGTTTTTT. Its translation is CASSYSATNEKLFF.

In this sample, this clone turned up many times. The V and J genes are TRBV9 and TRBJ2-5, with D perhaps TRBD2 (6 bases). This CDR3 has 16 amino acids. V was trimmed by 4 bases and J by 1 base, leaving 17 bases between them. Germline assignment: CDR1 SGDLS and CDR2 YYNGEE. Written as DNA, the CDR3 is TGTGCCAGCAGCCCCAGCGGGCTGGGGGTCCAAGAGACCCAGTACTTC. Translation gives CASSPSGLGVQETQYF.

The chain carries TRBV5-1 and TRBJ2-6; 7 positions match TRBD1. Germline CDR1 SGHRS, CDR2 YFSETQ. Trimming at V came to 4 bases and at J to 0 bases, leaving 4 bases not matched to a gene. The CDR3 spans 16 residues. This chain's CDR3 is CASSPRTGSGANVLTF. For the CDR3, the DNA is TGCGCCAGCAGCCCCCGGACAGGCTCTGGGGCCAACGTCCTGACTTTC.

The chain links TRBV10-2 to TRBJ1-1; TRBD1 might be the D (6 bases). The V end was cut by 5 bases, the J end by 8 bases, with 12 bases between. In germline, CDR1 is WSHSY, CDR2 SAAADI. The CDR3 totals 12 residues. The CDR3 nucleotides are TGCGCCAGCAGTCTAAGGGGGGCAGAAGCTTTCTTT. This sequence encodes CASSLRGAEAFF.

Only a few counts were recorded for this clone. The gene calls are TRBV18 and TRBJ2-7; TRBD1 is a possible D gene (5 bases). V shed 4 bases and J shed 2 bases, with 15 bases lying between them. Germline V gene lookup returns CDR1 KGHSH and CDR2 LQKENI. This CDR3 has 15 residues. Written as DNA, the CDR3 is TGTGCCAGCTCACAGCGACAGTCCCAAACCTACGAGCAGTACTTC. As protein: CASSQRQSQTYEQYF.

The chain uses TRBV11-3 and TRBJ2-5; D may be TRBD2 (5 bases). The CDR3 has 16 amino acids. CDR1 SGHNT and CDR2 YENEEA come from the germline V gene. Trimming left V 5 bases short and J 5 bases short, with 21 bases between. The CDR3 nucleotides read TGTGCCAGCAGCCTCAATCGACATCCCGGGGTGGAGACCCAGTACTTC. It yields the protein CASSLNRHPGVETQYF.

This clone was observed a handful of times. V is TRBV11-3 and J is TRBJ1-1; D gene unclear. V gave up 0 bases and J gave up 3 bases, with 8 bases separating them. The CDR3 consists of 14 residues. CDR1 is SGHNT and CDR2 is YENEEA in the germline V gene. This CDR3 is CASSLEAGHTEAFF. The CDR3 DNA is TGTGCCAGCAGCTTAGAAGCAGGTCACACTGAAGCTTTCTTT.

The V call is TRBV15, the J call TRBJ1-6, with TRBD1 identical over 7 bases. The CDR3 spans 16 residues. In germline, CDR1 is LNHNV, CDR2 YYDKDF (reference sequence). V was pared by 0 bases and J by 7 bases, with 6 bases of the junction left unmatched. The CDR3: CATSRDPDRRNSPLHF. As DNA, the CDR3 is TGTGCCACCAGCAGAGATCCGGACAGGAGGAATTCACCCCTCCACTTT.

The chain employs TRBV1 and TRBJ2-1; the table gives TRBD2 as D, unverified against the DNA. TRBV1 is tagged as a pseudogene. CDR3 length equals 15 residues. CDR3 coding DNA: TGCGCCAGCAGCCAAGACGCCTCTAGGGGGGGCGGGCAGTTCTTC. This gives the protein CASSQDASRGGGQFF.

This clone has just a few counts. The chain combines TRBV6-8 with TRBJ2-7, with D perhaps matching TRBD1 (6 bases). CDR1 and CDR2 (germline): MNHGY, SAAAGT. CDR3 length equals 13 residues. The V end was cut by 5 bases, the J end by 3 bases, with 11 bases between. In nucleotides, the CDR3 is TGTGCCAGCAGTAAGACAGGTCTCTACGAGCAGTACTTC. This encodes CASSKTGLYEQYF.

This clone was recorded a few times. This chain joins TRBV9 and TRBJ2-7; no reliable D call. In germline, CDR1 is SGDLS, CDR2 YYNGEE. The CDR3 covers 14 residues. The V and J ends lost 8 bases and 0 bases respectively, with 15 bases between them. CDR3 in amino acids: CAREDGRYSYEQYF. The CDR3 DNA reads as TGTGCCAGAGAGGATGGACGTTACTCCTACGAGCAGTACTTC.

This clone was counted between two and nine times. The rearrangement joins TRBV30 to TRBJ2-2, with TRBD2 matching over 12 bases. V dropped 0 bases and J dropped 5; count of bases not matched to a gene: 4. CDR1 and CDR2 from the germline V gene are GTSNPN and SVGIG (reference sequence). CDR3 length: 16 amino acids. CDR3 protein: CAWSVKTSGGTGELFF. CDR3 in DNA: TGTGCCTGGAGTGTAAAAACTAGCGGGGGGACCGGGGAGCTGTTTTTT. Complete variable domain (other parts from reference TRBV30 and TRBJ2-2): SQTIHQWPATLVQPVGSPLSLECTVEGTSNPNLYWYRQAAGRGLQLLFYSVGIGQISSEVPQNLSASRPQDRQFILSSKKLLLSDSGFYLCAWSVKTSGGTGELFFGEGSRLTVL.

V usage is TRBV19 and J usage is TRBJ1-5; 9 bases fit TRBD1. The CDR3 totals 15 residues. The J segment lost 1 base and the V segment lost 6 bases, leaving 4 bases of the junction unmatched. CDR1 and CDR2 from the germline V gene are LNHDA and SQIVND (reference sequence). The CDR3 nucleotides are TGTGCCAGTAGGGGGGACAGGGCAAGCAATCAGCCCCAGCATTTT. Its protein is CASRGDRASNQPQHF.